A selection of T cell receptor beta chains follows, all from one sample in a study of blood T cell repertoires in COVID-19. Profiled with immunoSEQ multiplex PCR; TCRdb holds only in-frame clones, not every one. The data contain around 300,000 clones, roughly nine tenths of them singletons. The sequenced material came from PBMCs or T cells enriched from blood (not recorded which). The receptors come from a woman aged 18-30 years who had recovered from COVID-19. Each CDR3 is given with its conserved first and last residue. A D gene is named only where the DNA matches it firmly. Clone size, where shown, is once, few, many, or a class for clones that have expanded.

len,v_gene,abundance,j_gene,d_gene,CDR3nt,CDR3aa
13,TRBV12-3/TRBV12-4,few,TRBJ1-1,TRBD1,TGTGCCAGCTCGATAGGGGGCGGGACTGAAGCTTTCTTT,CASSIGGGTEAFF
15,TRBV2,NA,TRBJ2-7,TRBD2,TGTGCCAGCAGCCCAAGTCCTAGCGGGGGTTCCCAGCAGTACTTC,CASSPSPSGGSQQYF
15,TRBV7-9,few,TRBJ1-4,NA,TGTGCCAGCAGCCCAATGACAGGACTCAATGAAAAACTGTTTTTT,CASSPMTGLNEKLFF
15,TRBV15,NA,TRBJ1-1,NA,TGTGCCACCAGCAGAGGGGTTTCAGGGCACACTGAAGCTTTCTTT,CATSRGVSGHTEAFF
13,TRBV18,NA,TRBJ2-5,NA,TGTGCCAGCTCACGGACAGAGCAAGAGACCCAGTACTTC,CASSRTEQETQYF
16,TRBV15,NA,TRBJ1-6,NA,TGTGCCACCAGCAGAGATCTCGGGGGAGCAAATTCACCCCTCCACTTT,CATSRDLGGANSPLHF
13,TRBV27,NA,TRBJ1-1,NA,TGTGCCAGCAGTTTCAGTGCGAACACTGAAGCTTTCTTT,CASSFSANTEAFF
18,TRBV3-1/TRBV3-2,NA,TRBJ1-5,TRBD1,TGTGCCAGCAGCCAAGAAACCGGGACAGGGTTAAGCAATCAGCCCCAGCATTTT,CASSQETGTGLSNQPQHF
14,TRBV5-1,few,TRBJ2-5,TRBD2,TGCGCCAGCAGCTTGGGCGGGGGGGAAGAGACCCAGTACTTC,CASSLGGGEETQYF
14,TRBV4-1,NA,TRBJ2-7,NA,TGCGCCAGCAGCCAGACCGGGACAATCTACGAGCAGTACTTC,CASSQTGTIYEQYF
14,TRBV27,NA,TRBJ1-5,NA,TGTGCCAGCACCTACAGGGCTGGCAATCAGCCCCAGCATTTT,CASTYRAGNQPQHF
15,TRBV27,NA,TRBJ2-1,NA,TGTGCCAGCAGTTTTGTCATCGGCTCCTACAATGAGCAGTTCTTC,CASSFVIGSYNEQFF
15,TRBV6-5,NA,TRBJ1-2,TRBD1,TGTGCCAGCAGCTCCAATCCAGGGGGGCCCTATGGCTACACCTTC,CASSSNPGGPYGYTF
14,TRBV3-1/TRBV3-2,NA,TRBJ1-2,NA,TGTGCCAGCAGCCCTATAGCAGGGCCCTATGGCTACACCTTC,CASSPIAGPYGYTF
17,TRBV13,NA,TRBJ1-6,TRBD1,TGTGCCAGCAGTAGGACAGGGGGAAGTTCCTATAATTCACCCCTCCACTTT,CASSRTGGSSYNSPLHF
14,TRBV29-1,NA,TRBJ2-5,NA,TGCAGCGTTGACCCGGGCAGGGGGGCAGAGACCCAGTACTTC,CSVDPGRGAETQYF
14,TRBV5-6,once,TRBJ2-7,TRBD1,TGTGCCAGCAGCTTCGGACAGGGAAACGACGAGCAGTACTTC,CASSFGQGNDEQYF
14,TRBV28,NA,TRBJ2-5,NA,TGTGCCAGCAGTTTCGAGAGAGTTCAAGAGACCCAGTACTTC,CASSFERVQETQYF
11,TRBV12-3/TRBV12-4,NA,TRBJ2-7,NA,TGTGCCAGCAGTTCGGTCTACGAGCAGTACTTC,CASSSVYEQYF
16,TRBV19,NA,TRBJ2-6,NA,TGTGCCAGTATAGGCCGGAGTTTCTCTGGGGCCAACGTCCTGACTTTC,CASIGRSFSGANVLTF
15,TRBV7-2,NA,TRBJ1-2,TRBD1,TGTGCCAGCAGCCCGGTCCCGGGACAGGGCGGAAGCTACACCTTC,CASSPVPGQGGSYTF
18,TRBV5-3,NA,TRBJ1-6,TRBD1,TGTGCCAGAAGCTCCCGACAGGGGGCACCCTCCTATAATTCACCCCTCCACTTT,CARSSRQGAPSYNSPLHF
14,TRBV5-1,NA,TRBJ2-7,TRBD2,TGCGCCAGCAGCTTACCGGGGGGCTCCTACGAGCAGTACTTC,CASSLPGGSYEQYF
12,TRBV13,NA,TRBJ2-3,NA,TGTGCCAGCAGTCTCCGGGGGGATACGCAGTATTTT,CASSLRGDTQYF
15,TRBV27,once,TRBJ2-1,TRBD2,TGTGCCAGCAGCCTGACTAGCGGGGGGTACAATGAGCAGTTCTTC,CASSLTSGGYNEQFF
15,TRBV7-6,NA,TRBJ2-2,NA,TGTGCCAGCACCCCGTACAACAGGGTCACCGGGGAGCTGTTTTTT,CASTPYNRVTGELFF